Here is one T cell receptor beta chain with its context. In its sample, this clone was seen a few times. Its antigen is unknown. The junction and the germline gene differ at one end; a read error may be behind it. The entry originates in a study of cytomegalovirus exposure and HLA in healthy donors (dated 2017 in TCRdb). For the study in its entirety: In an earlier analysis of approximately 500 of the donors, 276 Gb of sequence data and approximately 120 million unique TCR beta sequences from roughly 200 million T cells were reported. An early release covering roughly 580 HLA-typed donors comprised about 300 gigabases of sequencing data and 85 million to 100 million unique TCR sequences. Of the roughly 390 genotyped donors, 81% were placed in the genetic ancestry cluster associated with self-reported Caucasian donors. The study aimed to test whether cataloging public T cell receptors could reveal signatures of past pathogen exposure. The study used immunosequencing to profile the T cell repertoires of several hundred subjects and linked those repertoires to cytomegalovirus serostatus. Besides the first cohort of 500 to 700 subjects, a separate validation cohort made up of 95 to 150 different subjects was used. The study combined high-throughput TCR immunosequencing, statistical association of individual TCRs with disease status, and machine learning to predict cytomegalovirus infection status. To study patterns of TCR occurrence, a later analysis re-analyzed previously published TCR beta repertoires from hundreds of donors and added high-resolution HLA genotyping. Rather than drawing on any new phenotypic data, the later analysis identified candidate immune exposures from TCR beta sequences and the way those sequences occurred across donors. To decide whether each TCR beta V gene segment behaved as functional or pseudogenic, an earlier analysis of some 600 of the donors relied on high-throughput TCR beta sequencing. Donor age, sex, ethnicity and CMV serostatus were collected together with the repertoire data. A later genetic analysis used genome-wide SNP genotypes for about three fifths of the 666 donors, treating that subset as a discovery cohort. All discovery cohort repertoires had been generated using a single sequencing platform. Class I and class II HLA loci were covered by the typing at four-digit resolution. Typing coverage differed by locus: A, B, C, DRB1 and DQB1 were typed in roughly 629-630 donors, DQA1 in 522, DPA1 in 606, and DPB1 in approximately 450. Four to six DR-DQ haplotypes were handled as single units for association and clustering, since linkage in the cohort was strong. On average, over 200,000 unique TCR beta nucleotide sequences were sequenced per donor among several hundred genotyped donors of the cohort, with approximately 18% of those sequences being non-productive.

Broader findings and caveats from the paper: Linkage disequilibrium might explain the correlated functional status among segregating V segments, but an unknown experimental factor could not be ruled out. A later analysis found that TCR association rates varied across HLA loci, with DRB1 alleles showing the most associated TCRs and HLA-C alleles the fewest. According to the authors, the approach could potentially be generalized to other disease states and immunological phenotypes. Assigning TCR associations to individual alleles was difficult when HLA alleles, especially DR and DQ, strongly co-occurred. A cluster of highly shared sequence variants was judged likely to be a technical artifact of the sequencing pipeline. While some public TCRs were present in many individuals, most TCR sequences turned up only very rarely across donors. Presence/absence analyses assumed roughly uniform sequencing depth across donors, an assumption that may not hold. According to a later genetic analysis, donors in an Asian-associated ancestry cluster had fewer N-insertions in productive TCRs than the roughly 700-donor mean. In vitro tests confirmed that a few of the cytomegalovirus-associated TCR beta chains recognize cytomegalovirus antigens. The cohort was sequenced for TCR beta chains only, and without alpha or paired-chain data the features that could be detected were limited. A further reported finding was that TCR beta sequences accurately predicted the HLA-A and HLA-B alleles for most subjects in the first cohort. Immune exposure information for the cohort was limited to CMV serostatus. In a later analysis, 16,951 TCR beta sequences were associated with specific HLA alleles at a false discovery rate of 0.05. HLA typing was unavailable for some donors at each locus, so association tests used only the typed subset. An association between a missense DCLRE1C variant and V-gene and J-gene trimming of TCR beta chains was found in a later genetic analysis and replicated in an independent cohort. A later analysis reported that several top co-occurrence clusters appeared linked to parvovirus B19, influenza, CMV and Epstein-Barr virus. Some IMGT-functional V segments, including TRBV6-2 and TRBV6-3, could not be distinguished by the 87-base-pair reads and were therefore excluded. A total of 150 to 200 TCR beta chains were listed by the study as associated with cytomegalovirus. The classifier was reported to diagnose cytomegalovirus status with high specificity and sensitivity in both the original cohort and the validation cohort. A later analysis found that most CMV-associated TCR beta chains appeared HLA-restricted, with HLA associations seemingly driven largely by CMV exposure. A later analysis found that HLA-associated TCR beta chains were more clonally expanded and had lower generation probabilities than equally common non-associated chains. Seventeen rarely observed V segments, including chromosome 9 orphons, were excluded from the earlier analysis of approximately 500 of the donors because counts were too low. An earlier analysis of 587 of the donors showed that most TCR beta V segments appeared in productive rearrangements either about 87% or about 30% of the time, which broadly matched IMGT annotations.

The cohort comprised under 700 healthy bone marrow donors. All cohort members were sampled while nominally healthy, although unrecorded immune exposures were likely present. The donor was CMV seronegative and belonged to the group of 320 or so seronegative cohort members. Every donor gave a peripheral blood sample, and the peripheral blood mononuclear cells from that sample were used for TCR beta sequencing. The Qiagen DNeasy Blood Extraction Kit was used to extract genomic DNA from the blood cell samples. Reading the germline V gene gives CDR1 SNHLY and CDR2 FYNNEI. The CDR3 runs 16 residues from the cysteine to the phenylalanine. The read is trimmed to its CDR3 DNA, 48 bases read in frame from base 1. Libraries were built with the immunoSEQ multiplex PCR assay. For the multiplex PCR, a mixture combining 60 forward primers for TCR Vbeta segments and 13 reverse primers for TCR Jbeta segments was used. The CDR3 region of rearranged TCR beta genes was amplified from genomic DNA with a multiplex PCR assay. The amplified TCR beta libraries were sequenced on the Illumina HiSeq System as 87-base-pair reads. The paper's data handling went like this. In a later analysis, tens of millions of unique TCR beta chains were counted across the roughly 610 repertoires, and approximately 9.9 million of these chains were shared by at least two donors. A nearest-neighbor algorithm error-corrected the raw reads and collapsed the reads into unique sequences, merging closely related sequences to remove PCR and sequencing errors. V, D and J gene segments were assigned by aligning CDR3 sequences to IMGT reference sequences. For a sequence to be retained, at least a six-nucleotide match to both a V gene segment and a J gene segment was required. Rearrangements were classified as productive when the CDR3 lacked stop codons and remained in frame with V and J, and all other rearrangements were classified as non-productive. CDR3 was defined by IMGT convention, running from the second conserved V-encoded cysteine to the conserved J-encoded phenylalanine. The earlier analysis of 587 of the donors excluded any sequence lacking an unambiguous match to a single V gene segment. In an earlier analysis of approximately 610 of the donors, V segments were called functional above 56.7% productive rearrangements and were called segregating when the between-donor standard deviation exceeded 5%. To diagnose cytomegalovirus status from the catalog of TCR beta chain sequences, a statistical classification framework was built. A later analysis assigned V and J genes by comparing TCR nucleotide sequences with IMGT/GENE-DB human TR gene sequences. Using the TCRdist pipeline, a later analysis assigned CDR3 sequences along with most-parsimonious VDJ recombination scenarios. A later analysis defined each TCR beta chain by its CDR3 amino acid sequence plus V-gene family, and excluded reads lacking a unique V-gene family. To address suspected cross-contamination and a sequencing artifact, a later analysis removed 592 highly shared, low-generation-probability nucleotide sequences. A later analysis calculated a clonal expansion index for each public chain from normalized within-repertoire ranks of inferred template counts. In a later analysis, generation probabilities were computed with a VDJ recombination model fitted to out-of-frame rearrangements, and the resulting probabilities were checked against IGoR. A later analysis scored TCR-TCR, TCR-HLA and TCR-CMV co-occurrence with hypergeometric tests, applying a repertoire-size bias correction to TCR pairs. A later analysis estimated false discovery rates by permuting HLA or CMV assignments 20 times. A later analysis grouped co-occurring TCRs with DBSCAN, adding TCRdist sequence similarity when clustering within HLA-allele-positive subsets. Repertoires with fewer than 30,000 or more than 120,000 public chains, plus five repertoires with anomalous nucleotide sharing, were excluded from co-occurrence clustering. TCRdb's version of the immuneACCESS table is confined to in-frame rearrangements and falls short of the full clone set. An unresolved V gene accounts for under half of the shortfall where checked; the remainder is of unknown origin. For V, J and clone size, that table is used; D and trimming come from the DNA. This sample is represented by approximately 140,000 clones; approximately 83% of them were singletons. The ten most abundant clones make up less than 3% of the sample.

The sample taken for sequencing was PBMCs. This clonotype was sampled from a male donor in good health and CMV-seronegative. This chain is built from TRBV2 and TRBJ1-3; TRBD1 could be the D gene, as 6 bases match. The DNA sequence follows: TGTGCCAGCAGAGAAGCAGACAGGCACTCTGGAAACACCATATATTTT. Its product reads: CASREADRHSGNTIYF.